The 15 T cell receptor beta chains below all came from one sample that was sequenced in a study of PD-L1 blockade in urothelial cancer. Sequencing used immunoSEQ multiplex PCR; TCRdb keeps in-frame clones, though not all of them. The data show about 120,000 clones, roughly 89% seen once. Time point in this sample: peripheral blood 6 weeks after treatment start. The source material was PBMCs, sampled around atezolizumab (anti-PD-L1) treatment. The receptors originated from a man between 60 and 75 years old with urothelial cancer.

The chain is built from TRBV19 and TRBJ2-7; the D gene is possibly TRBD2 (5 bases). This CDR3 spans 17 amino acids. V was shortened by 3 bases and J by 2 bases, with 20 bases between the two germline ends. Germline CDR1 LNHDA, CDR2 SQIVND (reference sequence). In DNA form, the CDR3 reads TGTGCCAGTAGTATCGGTTCCGGCGGGCCGGTCGCCTACGAGCAGTACTTC. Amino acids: CASSIGSGGPVAYEQYF.

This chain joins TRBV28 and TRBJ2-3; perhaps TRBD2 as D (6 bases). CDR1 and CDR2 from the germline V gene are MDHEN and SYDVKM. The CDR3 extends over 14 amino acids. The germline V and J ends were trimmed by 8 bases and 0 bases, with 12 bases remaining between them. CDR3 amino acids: CASVSGLSTDTQYF. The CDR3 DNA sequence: TGTGCCAGCGTCAGCGGGTTGAGCACAGATACGCAGTATTTT.

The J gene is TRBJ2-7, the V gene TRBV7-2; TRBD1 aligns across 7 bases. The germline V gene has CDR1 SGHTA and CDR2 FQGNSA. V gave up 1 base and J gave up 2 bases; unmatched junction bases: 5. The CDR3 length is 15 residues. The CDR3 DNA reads TGTGCCAGCAGCTTAGTCAGGGGGAAGGCCTACGAGCAGTACTTC. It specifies CASSLVRGKAYEQYF.

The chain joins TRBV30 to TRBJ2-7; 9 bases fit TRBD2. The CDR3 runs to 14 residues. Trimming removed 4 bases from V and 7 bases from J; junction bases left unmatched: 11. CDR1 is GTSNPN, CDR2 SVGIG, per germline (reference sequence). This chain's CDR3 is CAWTPSGINGEQYF. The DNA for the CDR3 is TGTGCCTGGACCCCTAGCGGGATAAACGGAGAGCAGTACTTC.

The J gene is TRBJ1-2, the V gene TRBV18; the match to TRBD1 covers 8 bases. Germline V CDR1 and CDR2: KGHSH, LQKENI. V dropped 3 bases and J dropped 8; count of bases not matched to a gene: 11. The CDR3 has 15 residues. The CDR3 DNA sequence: TGTGCCAGCTCACCCCCGGACAGGGCCAAGGGGGGCTACACCTTC. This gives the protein CASSPPDRAKGGYTF.

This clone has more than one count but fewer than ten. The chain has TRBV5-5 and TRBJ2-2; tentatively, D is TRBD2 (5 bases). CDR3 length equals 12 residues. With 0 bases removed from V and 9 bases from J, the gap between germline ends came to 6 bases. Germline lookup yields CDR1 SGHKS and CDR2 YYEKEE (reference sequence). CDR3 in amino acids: CASSLAGRELFF. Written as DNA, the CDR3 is TGTGCCAGCAGCTTGGCCGGGAGGGAGCTGTTTTTT.

The CDR3: CASSLEWAGELFF. The CDR3 region has the DNA TGTGCCAGCAGCTTGGAGTGGGCCGGGGAGCTGTTTTTT. The chain recombines TRBV7-2 with TRBJ2-2; D ambiguous. Germline loops: CDR1 SGHTA, CDR2 FQGNSA. Trimming stripped 3 bases from V and 6 bases from J, with 8 bases between. There are 13 residues in the CDR3.

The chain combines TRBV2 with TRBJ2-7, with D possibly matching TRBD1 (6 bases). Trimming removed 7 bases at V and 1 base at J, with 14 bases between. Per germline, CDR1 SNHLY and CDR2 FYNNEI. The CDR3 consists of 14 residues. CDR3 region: CASINPGQSYEQYF. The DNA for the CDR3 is TGTGCCAGCATAAATCCAGGACAGTCCTACGAGCAGTACTTC.

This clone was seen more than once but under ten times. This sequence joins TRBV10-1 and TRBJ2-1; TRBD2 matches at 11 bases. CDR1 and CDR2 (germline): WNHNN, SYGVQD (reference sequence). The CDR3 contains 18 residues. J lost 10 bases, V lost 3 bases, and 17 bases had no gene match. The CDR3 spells CASSDRPSGGTPPTEQFF. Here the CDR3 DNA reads TGCGCCAGCAGTGATCGGCCTAGCGGGGGGACCCCCCCCACCGAGCAGTTCTTC.

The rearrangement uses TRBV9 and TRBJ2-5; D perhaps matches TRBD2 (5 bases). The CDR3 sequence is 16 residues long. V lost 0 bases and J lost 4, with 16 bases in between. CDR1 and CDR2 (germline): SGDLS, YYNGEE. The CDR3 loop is CASSVEFAGNGETQYF. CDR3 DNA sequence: TGTGCCAGCAGCGTAGAGTTCGCCGGGAACGGAGAGACCCAGTACTTC.

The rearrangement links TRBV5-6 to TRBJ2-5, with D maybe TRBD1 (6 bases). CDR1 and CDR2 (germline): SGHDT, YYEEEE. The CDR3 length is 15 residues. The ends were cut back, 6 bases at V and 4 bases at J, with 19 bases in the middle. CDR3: CASNPYGGLRETQYF. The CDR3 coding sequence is TGTGCCAGCAACCCCTATGGGGGCCTTAGAGAGACCCAGTACTTC.

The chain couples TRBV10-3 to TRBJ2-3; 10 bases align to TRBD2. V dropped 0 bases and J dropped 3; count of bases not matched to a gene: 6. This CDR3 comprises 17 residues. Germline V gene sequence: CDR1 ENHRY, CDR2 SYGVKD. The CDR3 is CAISESPLAGITDTQYF. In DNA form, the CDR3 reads TGTGCCATCAGTGAGTCCCCACTAGCGGGGATTACAGATACGCAGTATTTT.

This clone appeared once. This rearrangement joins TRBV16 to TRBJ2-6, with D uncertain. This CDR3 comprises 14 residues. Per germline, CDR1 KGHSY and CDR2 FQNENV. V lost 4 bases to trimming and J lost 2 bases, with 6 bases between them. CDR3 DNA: TGTGCCAGCAGCCGCACTACTGGGGCCAACGTCCTGACTTTC. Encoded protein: CASSRTTGANVLTF.

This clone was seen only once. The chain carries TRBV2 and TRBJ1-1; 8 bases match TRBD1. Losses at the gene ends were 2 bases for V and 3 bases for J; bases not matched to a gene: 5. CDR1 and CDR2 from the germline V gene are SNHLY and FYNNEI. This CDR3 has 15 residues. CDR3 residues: CASSERTGTYTEAFF. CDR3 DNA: TGTGCCAGCAGTGAAAGGACAGGGACTTACACTGAAGCTTTCTTT.

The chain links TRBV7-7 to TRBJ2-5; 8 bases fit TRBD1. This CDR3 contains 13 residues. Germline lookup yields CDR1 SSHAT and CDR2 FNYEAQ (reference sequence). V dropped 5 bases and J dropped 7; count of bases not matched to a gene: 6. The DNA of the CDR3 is TGTGCCAGCAGCCCGGGACAGGAGGCGACCCAGTACTTC. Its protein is CASSPGQEATQYF.